This T cell receptor (beta chain) was identified during a study of T cell responses to AZD1222 COVID-19 vaccine. Study findings and constraints: The donor group comprised mostly white British people and more females; the analysis possibly underestimated clonal diversity. Sampled repertoires all dated from after the peak T cell response.

Details on this clone: Its antigen is still unknown.

This table comes from immunoSEQ multiplex PCR, and its TCRdb copy is limited to in-frame clones, with some not included. Of 120,000 to 150,000 clones detected, about 90% appear once; the ten largest clones hold approximately 3%. CDR3 length: 14 residues. Germline values: CDR1 MDHEN, CDR2 SYDVKM. V lost 5 bases, J lost 7 bases, and 11 bases stayed unmatched. The receptor comes from an adult in good health. This specimen consisted of peripheral blood, obtained on day 0 of MenACWY control vaccination. This chain connects TRBV28 to TRBJ2-7, with 7 positions matching TRBD1. The CDR3 DNA follows: TGTGCCAGCAGTCTGACAGGGACCAGAGGGGAGCAGTACTTC. Protein: CASSLTGTRGEQYF.